These T cell receptor beta chains were read from a single sample in a study of glioma-infiltrating T cells after dendritic cell vaccination. TCRdb's copy holds only in-frame clones and misses some; the assay was immunoSEQ multiplex PCR. The sample consists of around 100,000 clones, 81% of them appearing once. Material: blood, obtained before dendritic cell vaccination. The receptor source for this set is a human donor with glioblastoma. CDR3s include the opening cysteine and the closing phenylalanine or tryptophan. Fields, in order: CDR3 DNA, CDR3 protein, V gene, D gene, clone size, J gene. The D gene is left open where the match is weak. Clone size is stated in some rows and not others, as once, few, many or a class when expanded.

CDR3 DNA: TGCAGCACCGGAGAGGGACAAGAGACCCAGTACTTC
CDR3 protein: CSTGEGQETQYF
V gene: TRBV29-1
D gene: NA
clone size: NA
J gene: TRBJ2-5

CDR3 DNA: TGTGCCAGCAGCCCCGCACCGGGTACGCAGTATTTT
CDR3 protein: CASSPAPGTQYF
V gene: TRBV7-9
D gene: NA
clone size: NA
J gene: TRBJ2-3

CDR3 DNA: TGTGCCAGCAGCTTAGTTAGCGGGGGGGCCGAGACCCAGTACTTC
CDR3 protein: CASSLVSGGAETQYF
V gene: TRBV7-9
D gene: TRBD2
clone size: NA
J gene: TRBJ2-5

CDR3 DNA: TGTGCCAGCAGCTCAGGGGGACAGGGCATTTACACTGAAGCTTTCTTT
CDR3 protein: CASSSGGQGIYTEAFF
V gene: TRBV11-3
D gene: TRBD1
clone size: NA
J gene: TRBJ1-1

CDR3 DNA: TGCGCCAGCAGCTTGGTACAGGTCTACAATGAGCAGTTCTTC
CDR3 protein: CASSLVQVYNEQFF
V gene: TRBV5-1
D gene: NA
clone size: NA
J gene: TRBJ2-1

CDR3 DNA: TGTGCCAGTACTCACACAGGGTTTGACACTGAAGCTTTCTTT
CDR3 protein: CASTHTGFDTEAFF
V gene: TRBV19
D gene: NA
clone size: NA
J gene: TRBJ1-1

CDR3 DNA: TGTGCCAGCAGCTTAGATGGGACGGGGGAGAACACCGGGGAGCTGTTTTTT
CDR3 protein: CASSLDGTGENTGELFF
V gene: TRBV11-2
D gene: NA
clone size: NA
J gene: TRBJ2-2

CDR3 DNA: TGTGCCAGCAGTCGTAACAGGGGGAACCAAGAGACCCAGTACTTC
CDR3 protein: CASSRNRGNQETQYF
V gene: TRBV6-6
D gene: TRBD1
clone size: NA
J gene: TRBJ2-5

CDR3 DNA: TGTGCCAGCAGCCCCCCTAATATTGGCTACACCTTC
CDR3 protein: CASSPPNIGYTF
V gene: TRBV7-9
D gene: NA
clone size: NA
J gene: TRBJ1-2

CDR3 DNA: TGTGCCAGCAGCTTAGATCTCTACAATGAGCAGTTCTTC
CDR3 protein: CASSLDLYNEQFF
V gene: TRBV11-2
D gene: NA
clone size: NA
J gene: TRBJ2-1

CDR3 DNA: TGTGCCAGCAGCCCGCCGGGACAGGGGTCGTCCGCCCGCTTCTCCTACGAGCAGTACTTC
CDR3 protein: CASSPPGQGSSARFSYEQYF
V gene: TRBV5-8
D gene: TRBD1
clone size: NA
J gene: TRBJ2-7

CDR3 DNA: TGTGCCACCAGCAGAGGACCGGGTGACGATGGCTACACCTTC
CDR3 protein: CATSRGPGDDGYTF
V gene: TRBV15
D gene: NA
clone size: NA
J gene: TRBJ1-2

CDR3 DNA: TGTGCCAGCAGTCCACCGGGACAGGGGGCGCAAGGCTACACCTTC
CDR3 protein: CASSPPGQGAQGYTF
V gene: TRBV27
D gene: TRBD1
clone size: few
J gene: TRBJ1-2

CDR3 DNA: TGTGCCTGGAACGGACAGGGAGCTGGAAACACCATATATTTT
CDR3 protein: CAWNGQGAGNTIYF
V gene: TRBV30
D gene: TRBD1
clone size: once
J gene: TRBJ1-3

CDR3 DNA: TGTGCTAGTGGTTTGGTACGCGGACTAAACTTTAATGAGCAGTTCTTC
CDR3 protein: CASGLVRGLNFNEQFF
V gene: TRBV12-5
D gene: NA
clone size: once
J gene: TRBJ2-1

CDR3 DNA: TGTGCCAGCAGCTCCGCGGGGGCAAACACTGAAGCTTTCTTT
CDR3 protein: CASSSAGANTEAFF
V gene: TRBV7-9
D gene: NA
clone size: NA
J gene: TRBJ1-1

CDR3 DNA: TGCGCCAGCAGCCAAGGGGGACTAGCGGGGGTCCAGTTCTTC
CDR3 protein: CASSQGGLAGVQFF
V gene: TRBV4-3
D gene: TRBD2
clone size: NA
J gene: TRBJ2-1

CDR3 DNA: TGCGCCAGCAGCTGGACCTTACAGGGTAACACTGAAGCTTTCTTT
CDR3 protein: CASSWTLQGNTEAFF
V gene: TRBV5-1
D gene: NA
clone size: NA
J gene: TRBJ1-1

CDR3 DNA: TGTGCCACCAGCATCCGTGCGGGGGAGTCCTACGAGCAGTACTTC
CDR3 protein: CATSIRAGESYEQYF
V gene: TRBV15
D gene: TRBD2
clone size: NA
J gene: TRBJ2-7

CDR3 DNA: TGCGCCAGCAGCCAAGAGGCGGGGGGGGCCCACAATGAGCAGTTCTTC
CDR3 protein: CASSQEAGGAHNEQFF
V gene: TRBV4-1
D gene: TRBD2
clone size: few
J gene: TRBJ2-1

CDR3 DNA: TGTGCCAGCAGCCGCGGGACAGAAAATGGCTACACCTTC
CDR3 protein: CASSRGTENGYTF
V gene: TRBV6-5
D gene: TRBD1
clone size: once
J gene: TRBJ1-2

CDR3 DNA: TGTGCCAGTAGTAACCCCAGGGGTGAGAACTATGGCTACACCTTC
CDR3 protein: CASSNPRGENYGYTF
V gene: TRBV19
D gene: NA
clone size: NA
J gene: TRBJ1-2

CDR3 DNA: TGCGCCAGCAGCTTACCGACAGGTTCGTCCTACGAGCAGTACTTC
CDR3 protein: CASSLPTGSSYEQYF
V gene: TRBV5-1
D gene: NA
clone size: NA
J gene: TRBJ2-7

CDR3 DNA: TGCGCCAGCAGCCAAGACCAGGGGGCTTCATACTTTGGCTACACCTTC
CDR3 protein: CASSQDQGASYFGYTF
V gene: TRBV4-3
D gene: TRBD1
clone size: NA
J gene: TRBJ1-2

CDR3 DNA: TGCGCCAGCATCAAAGCCGGGGGGAAGGCAGAGACCCAGTACTTC
CDR3 protein: CASIKAGGKAETQYF
V gene: TRBV5-1
D gene: TRBD2
clone size: NA
J gene: TRBJ2-5

CDR3 DNA: TGTGCCAGCAGCCCCCGGGACAGAAATCAGCCCCAGCATTTT
CDR3 protein: CASSPRDRNQPQHF
V gene: TRBV7-9
D gene: TRBD1
clone size: NA
J gene: TRBJ1-5

CDR3 DNA: TGTGCCAGTAGTTCCAGGACAGGGGGGAATTCACCCCTCCACTTT
CDR3 protein: CASSSRTGGNSPLHF
V gene: TRBV19
D gene: TRBD1
clone size: NA
J gene: TRBJ1-6

CDR3 DNA: TGCGCCAGCAGCTTGGTGGTGTCGTCAGTTGAAGCTTTCTTT
CDR3 protein: CASSLVVSSVEAFF
V gene: TRBV5-1
D gene: NA
clone size: NA
J gene: TRBJ1-1

CDR3 DNA: TGTGCCAGCAGCACAACGGGACACCACACAGATACGCAGTATTTT
CDR3 protein: CASSTTGHHTDTQYF
V gene: TRBV5-4
D gene: NA
clone size: NA
J gene: TRBJ2-3

CDR3 DNA: TGTGCCAGCAGCGTTTTAAGGGCAACAGGGGGCGGAACTGAAGCTTTCTTT
CDR3 protein: CASSVLRATGGGTEAFF
V gene: TRBV9
D gene: TRBD1
clone size: NA
J gene: TRBJ1-1

CDR3 DNA: TGTGCCAGCAGTACCCCTAGCGGGGGGGCTCCCGGGGAGCTGTTTTTT
CDR3 protein: CASSTPSGGAPGELFF
V gene: TRBV25-1
D gene: TRBD2
clone size: NA
J gene: TRBJ2-2

CDR3 DNA: TGTGCCAGCAGCGGAAGCGGGGGGACTAACCTTTACAATGAGCAGTTCTTC
CDR3 protein: CASSGSGGTNLYNEQFF
V gene: TRBV9
D gene: TRBD2
clone size: NA
J gene: TRBJ2-1

CDR3 DNA: TGTGCCAGCAGATCTGCCCCGGACAGGGAAAACACTGAAGCTTTCTTT
CDR3 protein: CASRSAPDRENTEAFF
V gene: TRBV2
D gene: TRBD1
clone size: NA
J gene: TRBJ1-1

CDR3 DNA: TGTGCCAGTAGTATAGCATCGGGACAGAGCTATGGCTACACCTTC
CDR3 protein: CASSIASGQSYGYTF
V gene: TRBV19
D gene: TRBD1
clone size: many
J gene: TRBJ1-2

CDR3 DNA: TGCGCCAGCAGCTTGGGTACAGGGATGAACACTGAAGCTTTCTTT
CDR3 protein: CASSLGTGMNTEAFF
V gene: TRBV5-1
D gene: NA
clone size: NA
J gene: TRBJ1-1

CDR3 DNA: TGTGCCAGCACCAGTAGCGGGGGGACGAACAATGAGCAGTTCTTC
CDR3 protein: CASTSSGGTNNEQFF
V gene: TRBV6-6
D gene: TRBD2
clone size: NA
J gene: TRBJ2-1

CDR3 DNA: TGTGCCAGCAGTACTTTACAGGGTTTTGCTGAGCAGTTCTTC
CDR3 protein: CASSTLQGFAEQFF
V gene: TRBV27
D gene: NA
clone size: NA
J gene: TRBJ2-1

CDR3 DNA: TGTGCCAGCAGCTTGGGACTACCCTACAATGAGCAGTTCTTC
CDR3 protein: CASSLGLPYNEQFF
V gene: TRBV5-4
D gene: NA
clone size: once
J gene: TRBJ2-1

CDR3 DNA: TGCGCCAGCAGCTTAAATCCTCAGGGCGGAGCTGAAGCTTTCTTT
CDR3 protein: CASSLNPQGGAEAFF
V gene: TRBV5-1
D gene: NA
clone size: NA
J gene: TRBJ1-1

CDR3 DNA: TGTGCCAGCAGCCCGAGCCGGGACAGGGCACACGAGCAGTACTTC
CDR3 protein: CASSPSRDRAHEQYF
V gene: TRBV7-2
D gene: TRBD1
clone size: NA
J gene: TRBJ2-7

CDR3 DNA: TGTGCCAGCAGCTCCACCGGAGGTCAGGCACCCAAGAACACCGGGGAGCTGTTTTTT
CDR3 protein: CASSSTGGQAPKNTGELFF
V gene: TRBV7-6
D gene: NA
clone size: NA
J gene: TRBJ2-2

CDR3 DNA: TGTGCCTGGAAGGGGACAGCGGATCGCTATGGCTACACCTTC
CDR3 protein: CAWKGTADRYGYTF
V gene: TRBV30
D gene: TRBD1
clone size: NA
J gene: TRBJ1-2

CDR3 DNA: TGTGCCAGCAGCCCCCTAGCGGGGGGTTTCGATGAGCAGTTCTTC
CDR3 protein: CASSPLAGGFDEQFF
V gene: TRBV7-9
D gene: TRBD2
clone size: NA
J gene: TRBJ2-1

CDR3 DNA: TGTGCCAGCAGCGACTCGACAGGGGACACTGAAGCTTTCTTT
CDR3 protein: CASSDSTGDTEAFF
V gene: TRBV7-9
D gene: TRBD1
clone size: NA
J gene: TRBJ1-1

CDR3 DNA: TGTGCCAGCAGCGTACAGGCAGATTCACCCCTCCACTTT
CDR3 protein: CASSVQADSPLHF
V gene: TRBV9
D gene: NA
clone size: NA
J gene: TRBJ1-6

CDR3 DNA: TGTGCCAGCAGGGAGGGGAGAGAGACCCAGTACTTC
CDR3 protein: CASREGRETQYF
V gene: TRBV2
D gene: NA
clone size: NA
J gene: TRBJ2-5

CDR3 DNA: TGTGCCAGCAGTATAGGACAGGGGGCGGAGAACACTGAAGCTTTCTTT
CDR3 protein: CASSIGQGAENTEAFF
V gene: TRBV9
D gene: TRBD1
clone size: NA
J gene: TRBJ1-1

CDR3 DNA: TGTGCCTGGAGTCGAGGGGACAGGGTCCCTAAAGATAGCAATCAGCCCCAGCATTTT
CDR3 protein: CAWSRGDRVPKDSNQPQHF
V gene: TRBV30
D gene: TRBD1
clone size: NA
J gene: TRBJ1-5

CDR3 DNA: TGTGCCAGCAGCCCAAGGACAGGGTCGGCGGAGACCCAGTACTTC
CDR3 protein: CASSPRTGSAETQYF
V gene: TRBV7-9
D gene: TRBD1
clone size: NA
J gene: TRBJ2-5

CDR3 DNA: TGTGCCAGCAGCCAATCGGAGGACAGGGGGACCTTTGAAGCTTTCTTT
CDR3 protein: CASSQSEDRGTFEAFF
V gene: TRBV11-3
D gene: TRBD1
clone size: NA
J gene: TRBJ1-1

CDR3 DNA: TGTGCCAGCAGCGCAAACACAGGGGGCACTGAAGCTTTCTTT
CDR3 protein: CASSANTGGTEAFF
V gene: TRBV7-6
D gene: TRBD1
clone size: NA
J gene: TRBJ1-1

CDR3 DNA: TGTGCCAGCAGCCAAGAGGGGGGTGTGGGCTCTGGGGCCAACGTCCTGACTTTC
CDR3 protein: CASSQEGGVGSGANVLTF
V gene: TRBV4-2
D gene: NA
clone size: NA
J gene: TRBJ2-6

CDR3 DNA: TGTGCCAGTAGTCCGCGGACTAGCGGGGGGGAGAATACGCAGTATTTT
CDR3 protein: CASSPRTSGGENTQYF
V gene: TRBV19
D gene: TRBD2
clone size: NA
J gene: TRBJ2-3

CDR3 DNA: TGTGCCAGCAGTGAAGCGTCCGGGGGAACAGAGACCCAGTACTTC
CDR3 protein: CASSEASGGTETQYF
V gene: TRBV6-1
D gene: NA
clone size: NA
J gene: TRBJ2-5

CDR3 DNA: TGTGCCTCCGGAGGACTAGAGGAGACCCAGTACTTC
CDR3 protein: CASGGLEETQYF
V gene: TRBV10-3
D gene: TRBD2
clone size: few
J gene: TRBJ2-5

CDR3 DNA: TGTGCCAGCACGAGACTAGCGGAGGGGACAGATACGCAGTATTTT
CDR3 protein: CASTRLAEGTDTQYF
V gene: TRBV11-2
D gene: TRBD2
clone size: NA
J gene: TRBJ2-3

CDR3 DNA: TGTGCCAGCAGCGCCGGGGGGGGGATGAATGAAAAACTGTTTTTT
CDR3 protein: CASSAGGGMNEKLFF
V gene: TRBV9
D gene: NA
clone size: once
J gene: TRBJ1-4

CDR3 DNA: TGCGCCAGCAGCTTGAGACAGGGAGCCCTGAACACTGAAGCTTTCTTT
CDR3 protein: CASSLRQGALNTEAFF
V gene: TRBV5-1
D gene: TRBD1
clone size: NA
J gene: TRBJ1-1